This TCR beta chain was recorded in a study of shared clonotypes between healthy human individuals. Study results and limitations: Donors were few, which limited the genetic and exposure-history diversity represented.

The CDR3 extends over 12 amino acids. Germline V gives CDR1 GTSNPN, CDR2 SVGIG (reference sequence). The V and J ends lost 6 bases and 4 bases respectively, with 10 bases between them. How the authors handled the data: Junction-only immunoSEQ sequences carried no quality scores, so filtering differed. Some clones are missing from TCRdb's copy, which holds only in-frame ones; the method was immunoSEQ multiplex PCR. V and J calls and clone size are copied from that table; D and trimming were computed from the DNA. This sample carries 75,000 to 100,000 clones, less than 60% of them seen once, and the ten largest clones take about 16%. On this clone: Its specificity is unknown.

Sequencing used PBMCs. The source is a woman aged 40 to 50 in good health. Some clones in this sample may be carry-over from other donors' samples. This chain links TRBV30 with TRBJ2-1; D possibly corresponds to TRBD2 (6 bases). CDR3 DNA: TGTGCCTGCTCTCTAGCGTACAATGAGCAGTTCTTC. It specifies CACSLAYNEQFF.